The entry that follows covers one TCR beta chain sequence. What it recognizes is unknown. With a much larger clone just one base away, this may be a read error. The data derive from a study of T cells after yellow fever vaccination. TCRdb re-derived calls from the 5' RACE reads in MiXCR, one entry per CDR3 protein. The table lists tens of thousands of distinct CDR3 sequences, around 6.9% of them singletons. The CDR3 length is 13 residues. Looked up from germline, CDR1 is SGHRS and CDR2 is YFSETQ. V was trimmed by 4 bases and J by 4 bases, leaving 11 bases between them. Findings and limits, study-wide: Weaker, the secondary response peaked sooner, at day 5 versus 15.

The chain carries TRBV5-1 and TRBJ1-1, with a possible D match to TRBD1 (6 bases). The clonotype was recovered from a man aged 18 to 30 who received the YFV17D yellow fever vaccine. The sequenced sample was CD8+ T cells sorted from PBMCs, obtained about 5 days after the first yellow fever vaccination. CDR3 sequence reads: CASSLTGPTEAFF. The CDR3 DNA reads TGCGCCAGCAGCCTTACAGGGCCCACTGAAGCTTTCTTT.